This T cell receptor beta chain is drawn from a study of T cell repertoires in cytomegalovirus infection. Looking at the study overall: Carrying CMV and the relevant HLA type showed in public TCR beta signatures.

There are 13 residues in the CDR3. CDR1 SGHTA and CDR2 FQGTGA come from the germline V gene. The trim removed 6 bases at V and 5 bases at J, leaving 1 base unmatched. Each CDR3 protein is one row after TCRdb ran MiXCR on the reads. The top ten clones hold approximately 59% of a sample with some 220,000 distinct CDR3 sequences, around 40% of them seen once. There are a few counts of this clonotype. Its antigen is currently unknown. This clonotype was sampled from a human donor in good health (CMV status not recorded). Some clones in this sample may be carry-over from other donors' samples. Sequencing was performed on CD8+ T cells from cultured PBMCs, taken from culture after CMV antigen stimulation. V is TRBV7-3 and J is TRBJ2-5, with 12 bases fitting TRBD2. The CDR3 nucleotides read TGTGCCAGCAGTGGACTAGCGGGGGAGACCCAGTACTTC. Its protein is CASSGLAGETQYF.